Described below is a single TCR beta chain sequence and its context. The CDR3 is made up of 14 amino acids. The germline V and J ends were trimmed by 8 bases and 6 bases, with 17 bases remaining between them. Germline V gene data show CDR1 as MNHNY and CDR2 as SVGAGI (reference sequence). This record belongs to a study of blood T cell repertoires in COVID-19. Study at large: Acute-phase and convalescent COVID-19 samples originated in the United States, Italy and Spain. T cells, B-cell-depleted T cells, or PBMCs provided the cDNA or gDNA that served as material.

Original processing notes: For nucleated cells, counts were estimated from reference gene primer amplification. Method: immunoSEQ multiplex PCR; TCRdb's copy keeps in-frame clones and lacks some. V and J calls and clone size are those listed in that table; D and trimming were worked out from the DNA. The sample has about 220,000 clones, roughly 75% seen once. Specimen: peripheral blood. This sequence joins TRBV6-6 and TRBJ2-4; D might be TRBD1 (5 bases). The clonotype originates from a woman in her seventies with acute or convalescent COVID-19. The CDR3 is CASLLSPRGNIQYF. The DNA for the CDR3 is TGTGCCAGCTTATTAAGCCCTAGGGGAAACATTCAGTACTTC.